The entry below gives a single T cell receptor (beta chain) sequence along with its context. What this receptor recognizes is not known. Base-call qualities are not available, and no considerably larger clone is one nucleotide away. Donors formed part of the validation cohort, which comprised over a hundred subjects and was distinct from the first cohort of 666 subjects. This sample was taken from a study of cytomegalovirus exposure and HLA in healthy donors (dated by TCRdb to the late 2010s). Background for the entire study: According to a later analysis, the 110 or so validation repertoires were produced on the same platform as the 600 to 850 repertoires of the first cohort. The aim of the study was to test whether cataloging public T cell receptors could identify signatures of past pathogen exposure. Besides the first cohort of roughly 700 subjects, a separate validation cohort made up of about 120 different subjects was used. To predict cytomegalovirus infection status, the study brought together high-throughput TCR immunosequencing, statistical association of individual TCRs with disease status, and machine learning.

What the study reported, not specific to this receptor: In a later analysis, TCRs clustered in the first cohort were found to also tend to co-occur in the 120 or so validation repertoires, with 85% to 95% of cluster scores above 0. In vitro tests confirmed that a few of the cytomegalovirus-associated TCR beta chains recognize cytomegalovirus antigens. The validation cohort had no HLA typing available for a later analysis, so co-occurrence within that cohort was assessed over all 120 or so repertoires. While some public TCRs were present in many individuals, most TCR sequences turned up only very rarely across donors. In both the original and validation cohorts, the classifier was reported to diagnose cytomegalovirus status with high specificity and sensitivity. A total of around 150 TCR beta chains were listed by the study as associated with cytomegalovirus. The authors suggested that the approach could potentially be extended to other disease states and immunological phenotypes.

Libraries came from the immunoSEQ multiplex PCR assay. The study's processing was this. A statistical classification framework was developed to diagnose cytomegalovirus status using the catalog of TCR beta chain sequences. Not all clones reach the TCRdb copy of this immuneACCESS table, which keeps in-frame sequences only. Checked studies attribute under half of the gap to unresolved V genes and leave the rest unexplained. V and J calls and clone size are as listed in that table; D and trimming were resolved from the DNA. The sample includes 150,000 or so clones, with about 88% observed a single time. Roughly 9.2% of the sample lies in the top ten. The specimen sequenced was PBMCs. This receptor was taken from a woman in her late teens or twenties in good health and CMV-seropositive.

The CDR3 reads as follows: CASSTSPGQGILTQAFF. The nucleotide sequence is given as TGTGCCAGTAGTACGTCCCCGGGACAGGGCATCCTAACGCAAGCTTTCTTT. The chain uses TRBV19 and TRBJ1-1, and 9 junctional nucleotides match TRBD1. The junction shows trimming of 4 bases on V and 9 bases on J, and the gene matches do not reach 18 bases of it. CDR1 LNHDA and CDR2 SQIVND were looked up in the germline V gene (reference sequence). From cysteine to phenylalanine, the CDR3 is 17 amino acids long. Only CDR3 DNA is held: 51 bases, read in frame from base 1.